Described below is a single T cell receptor (beta chain) sequence and its context. The antigen this receptor binds is unknown. No base quality values were provided; no much bigger clone lies one nucleotide off. The entry originates in a study of PD-1 blockade in classical Hodgkin lymphoma (dated by TCRdb to 2018 to 2020). Concerning the study at large: Nivolumab dosing was 3 mg/kg intravenously every 2 weeks, continuing until either disease progression or unacceptable toxicity. To define a peripheral blood immune signature of response to PD-1 blockade in classical Hodgkin lymphoma, the study combined TCR beta sequencing with CyTOF.

Reading the label with the study, this specimen's time point is: cycle 2 day 1 (C2D1) of nivolumab. Every trial patient had relapsed after autologous stem cell transplantation, and cohorts A, B and C differed in prior brentuximab vedotin exposure. The trial cohort included around 56 patients with relapsed/refractory classical Hodgkin lymphoma, and each patient had a best overall response of complete response, partial response or progressive disease. In the multi-cohort phase II CheckMate 205 trial, trial patients received single-agent nivolumab. An independent review committee assessed best overall response using the 2007 International Working Group response criteria. Trial PBMCs were obtained immediately prior to nivolumab initiation (C1D1) and on therapy at cycle 2 day 1 and cycle 4 day 1. Peripheral blood was collected in 8 mL Vacutainer Cell Preparation Tubes, from which PBMCs were isolated by centrifugation and then cryopreserved.

Study-level results and caveats: A significant rise by C4D1 was seen in CD4+ but not CD8+ TCR diversity (p=0.0027 vs p=0.16), with the rise being most apparent in complete responders (p=0.02). The study was limited to a single clinical trial cohort, and causes of repertoire differences, possibly disease activity or prior therapy, remained undefined. Trial patients achieving complete response had baseline diversity similar to newly diagnosed patients, whereas partial responders and progressors had significantly lower diversity. Newly diagnosed patients were reported to have lower baseline TCR diversity than healthy donors, and relapsed/refractory patients were reported to have lower baseline TCR diversity still. Lower diversity was observed in patients in whom nivolumab was started less than 1 year after ASCT, and these patients were excluded from later analyses so that confounding by immune reconstitution would be avoided.

The Qiagen DNeasy kit was used to extract genomic DNA both from unsorted PBMCs and from the negatively selected CD4+ and CD8+ fractions. Using primers that anneal to V and J segments, immunoSEQ multiplex PCR amplified the TCR beta CDR3 regions. A synthetic immune receptor repertoire was used to minimize amplification bias, and any residual bias was removed computationally once sequencing was done. Concerning the study's data processing: Custom Python scripts were used to quantify repertoire diversity as the Shannon entropy index. The unsorted, CD4+ and CD8+ repertoires were each analyzed separately, with the exception of combined analyses, where CD4+ and CD8+ sequences were merged in silico. Clonal expansion was defined as a frequency increase of at least 2-fold after treatment compared with C1D1, and clones undetected at baseline were assigned a pseudocount of 0.5. Singleton clones were defined as clones with 0 or 1 copy at C1D1, and non-singleton clones were defined as clones with 2 or more copies. By matching protein sequences in sorted samples from the same patient, clones expanded in unsorted samples were annotated as CD4+, CD8+ or unknown. Wilcoxon tests on paired samples were used to test changes in diversity from C1D1 to C4D1. The table was pulled from immuneACCESS by TCRdb, which kept in-frame rearrangements only. Such tables lose some clones; where checked, under half of the loss comes from unresolved V genes, and the rest has no known cause. Clone size and the V and J calls come from that table; the DNA yielded D and trimming. A total of approximately 59,000 clones appear in this sample, approximately 89% of them only once. The ten top clones hold over 9.5% of the sample.

CDR1 is given as LNHDA and CDR2 as SQIVND, both from the germline V gene (reference sequence). Cut back by 10 bases and 2 bases, the V and J ends lie 11 bases apart. Taken from cysteine to phenylalanine, the CDR3 has 12 residues. Only CDR3 DNA is held: 36 bases, read in frame from base 1. The source is a human donor with classical Hodgkin lymphoma. The specimen was peripheral blood mononuclear cells (PBMCs), collected before the second cycle of nivolumab. This chain joins TRBV19 to TRBJ1-1; a confident D gene designation cannot be given. The CDR3 protein is CATQELNTEAFF. The DNA sequence reads TGTGCCACCCAAGAATTAAACACTGAAGCTTTCTTT.